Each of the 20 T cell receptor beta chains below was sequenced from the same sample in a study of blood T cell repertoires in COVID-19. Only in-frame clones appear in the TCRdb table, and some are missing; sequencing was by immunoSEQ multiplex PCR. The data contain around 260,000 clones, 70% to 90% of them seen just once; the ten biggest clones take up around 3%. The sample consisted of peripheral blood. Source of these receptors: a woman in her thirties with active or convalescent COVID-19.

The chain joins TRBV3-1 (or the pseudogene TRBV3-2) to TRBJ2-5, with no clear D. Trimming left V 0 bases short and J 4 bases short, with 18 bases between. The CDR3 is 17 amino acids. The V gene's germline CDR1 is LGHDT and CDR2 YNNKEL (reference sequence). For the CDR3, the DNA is TGTGCCAGCAGCCAAGATCATCTCTTGGGCATTAGAGAGACCCAGTACTTC. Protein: CASSQDHLLGIRETQYF.

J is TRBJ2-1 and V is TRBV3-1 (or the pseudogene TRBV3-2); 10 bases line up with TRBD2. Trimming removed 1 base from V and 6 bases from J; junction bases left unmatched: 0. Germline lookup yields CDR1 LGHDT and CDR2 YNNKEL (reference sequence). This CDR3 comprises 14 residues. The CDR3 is CASSQGTSGNEQFF. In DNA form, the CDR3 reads TGTGCCAGCAGCCAAGGGACTAGCGGCAATGAGCAGTTCTTC.

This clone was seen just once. This CDR3 is CASSQGLVTEAFF. The DNA for the CDR3 is TGTGCCAGCAGCCAAGGGCTGGTCACTGAAGCTTTCTTT. The chain has TRBV14 and TRBJ1-1, with D unclear. The CDR3 spans 13 residues. From germline, CDR1 is SGHDN and CDR2 FVKESK. Trimming pared 1 base from V and 4 bases from J, leaving 7 bases between.

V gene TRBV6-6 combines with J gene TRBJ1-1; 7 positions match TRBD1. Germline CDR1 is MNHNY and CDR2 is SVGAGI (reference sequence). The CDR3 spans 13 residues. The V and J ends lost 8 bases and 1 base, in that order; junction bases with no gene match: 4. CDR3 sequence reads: CASAGTANTEAFF. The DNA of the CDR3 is TGTGCCAGCGCAGGGACAGCGAACACTGAAGCTTTCTTT.

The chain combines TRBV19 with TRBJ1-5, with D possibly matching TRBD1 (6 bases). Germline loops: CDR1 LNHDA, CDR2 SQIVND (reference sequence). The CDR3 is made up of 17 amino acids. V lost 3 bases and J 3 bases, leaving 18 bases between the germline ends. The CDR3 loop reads CASSIGLQGRLNQPQHF. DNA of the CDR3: TGTGCCAGTAGTATCGGGTTACAGGGAAGACTCAATCAGCCCCAGCATTTT.

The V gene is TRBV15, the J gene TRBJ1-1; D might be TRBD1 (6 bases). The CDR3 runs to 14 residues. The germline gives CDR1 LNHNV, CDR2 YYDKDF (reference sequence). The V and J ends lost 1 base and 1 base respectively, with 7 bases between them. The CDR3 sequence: CATSRARGNTEAFF. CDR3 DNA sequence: TGTGCCACCAGCAGAGCCAGGGGGAACACTGAAGCTTTCTTT. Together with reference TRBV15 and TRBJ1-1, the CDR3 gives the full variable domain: DAMVIQNPRYQVTQFGKPVTLSCSQTLNHNVMYWYQQKSSQAPKLLFHYYDKDFNNEADTPDNFQSRRPNTSFCFLDIRSPGLGDTAMYLCATSRARGNTEAFFGQGTRLTVV.

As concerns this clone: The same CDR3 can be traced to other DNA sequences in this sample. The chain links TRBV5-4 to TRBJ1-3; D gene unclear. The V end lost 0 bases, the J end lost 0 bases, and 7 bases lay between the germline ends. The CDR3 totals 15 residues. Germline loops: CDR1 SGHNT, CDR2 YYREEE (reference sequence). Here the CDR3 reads CASSLDSNSGNTIYF. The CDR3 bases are TGTGCCAGCAGCTTGGACAGCAACTCTGGAAACACCATATATTTT.

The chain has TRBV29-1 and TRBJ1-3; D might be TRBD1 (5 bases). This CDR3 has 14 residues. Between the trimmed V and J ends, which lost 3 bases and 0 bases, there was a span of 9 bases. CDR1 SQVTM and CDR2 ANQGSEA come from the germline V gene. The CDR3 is CSVDQGLSGNTIYF. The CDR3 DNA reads TGCAGCGTTGATCAGGGACTCTCTGGAAACACCATATATTTT.

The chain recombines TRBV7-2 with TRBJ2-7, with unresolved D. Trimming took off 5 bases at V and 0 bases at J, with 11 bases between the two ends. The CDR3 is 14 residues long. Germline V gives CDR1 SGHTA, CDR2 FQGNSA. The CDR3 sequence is CASSVGSGSYEQYF. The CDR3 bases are TGTGCCAGCAGCGTCGGGTCCGGCTCCTACGAGCAGTACTTC.

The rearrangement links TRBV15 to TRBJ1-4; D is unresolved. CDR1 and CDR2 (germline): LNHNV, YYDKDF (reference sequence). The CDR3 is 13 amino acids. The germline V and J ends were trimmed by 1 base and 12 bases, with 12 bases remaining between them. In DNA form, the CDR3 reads TGTGCCACCAGCAGAGTCCCCGGGGTTGAACTGTTTTTT. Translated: CATSRVPGVELFF.

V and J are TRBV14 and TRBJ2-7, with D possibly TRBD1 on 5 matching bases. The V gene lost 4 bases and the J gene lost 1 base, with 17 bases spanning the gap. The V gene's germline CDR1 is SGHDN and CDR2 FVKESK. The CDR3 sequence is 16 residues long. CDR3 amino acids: CASSPRSVTASYEQYF. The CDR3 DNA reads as TGTGCCAGCAGCCCAAGATCTGTGACAGCTTCCTACGAGCAGTACTTC.

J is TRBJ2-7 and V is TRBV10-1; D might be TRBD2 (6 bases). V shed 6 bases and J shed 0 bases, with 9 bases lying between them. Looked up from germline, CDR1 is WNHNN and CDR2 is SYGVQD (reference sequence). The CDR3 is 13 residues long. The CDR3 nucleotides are TGCGCCAGCAGACGGGGGAGCTCCTACGAGCAGTACTTC. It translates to CASRRGSSYEQYF.

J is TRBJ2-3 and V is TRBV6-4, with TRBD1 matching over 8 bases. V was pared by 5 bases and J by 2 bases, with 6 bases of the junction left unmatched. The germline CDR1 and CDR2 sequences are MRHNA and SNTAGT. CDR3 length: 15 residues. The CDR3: CASSQTGVTTDTQYF. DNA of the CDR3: TGTGCCAGCAGTCAGACAGGGGTGACCACAGATACGCAGTATTTT.

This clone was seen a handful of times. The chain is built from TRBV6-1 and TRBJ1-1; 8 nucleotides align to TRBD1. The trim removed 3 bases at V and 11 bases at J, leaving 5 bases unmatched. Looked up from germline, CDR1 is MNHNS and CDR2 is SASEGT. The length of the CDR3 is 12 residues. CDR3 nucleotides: TGTGCCAGCAGTGACAGGGGGCTGGGTGCTTTCTTT. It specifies CASSDRGLGAFF.

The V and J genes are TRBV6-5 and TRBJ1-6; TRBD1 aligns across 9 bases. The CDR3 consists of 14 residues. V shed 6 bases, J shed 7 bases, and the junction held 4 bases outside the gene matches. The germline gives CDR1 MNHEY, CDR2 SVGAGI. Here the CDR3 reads CASSVDRGNSPLHF. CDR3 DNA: TGTGCCAGCAGCGTGGACAGGGGAAATTCACCCCTCCACTTT.

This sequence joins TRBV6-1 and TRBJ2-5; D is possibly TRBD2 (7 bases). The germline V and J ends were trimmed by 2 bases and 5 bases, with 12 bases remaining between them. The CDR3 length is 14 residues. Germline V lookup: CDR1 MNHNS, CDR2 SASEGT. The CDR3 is CASSEPGGRETQYF. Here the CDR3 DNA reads TGTGCCAGCAGTGAACCCGGGGGGCGGGAGACCCAGTACTTC.

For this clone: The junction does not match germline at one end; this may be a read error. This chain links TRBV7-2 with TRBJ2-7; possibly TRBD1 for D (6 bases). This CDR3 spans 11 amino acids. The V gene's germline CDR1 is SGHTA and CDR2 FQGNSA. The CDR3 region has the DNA TGTGCCAGCAGCTTACTTTCGGGACAAGTCTTC. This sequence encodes CASSLLSGQVF.

The CDR3 protein is CASSTLPGGELFF. The CDR3 nucleotides read TGTGCCAGTAGTACGCTCCCGGGGGGGGAGCTGTTTTTT. V gene TRBV19 combines with J gene TRBJ2-2, with TRBD2 as a possible D gene (5 bases). Deletions cut 4 bases from V and 8 bases from J, with 11 bases between. CDR1 LNHDA and CDR2 SQIVND come from the germline V gene (reference sequence). The CDR3 is made up of 13 amino acids. The variable domain in full, with the rest retrieved from reference TRBV19 and TRBJ2-2, is DGGITQSPKYLFRKEGQNVTLSCEQNLNHDAMYWYRQDPGQGLRLIYYSQIVNDFQKGDIAEGYSVSREKKESFPLTVTSAQKNPTAFYLCASSTLPGGELFFGEGSRLTVL.

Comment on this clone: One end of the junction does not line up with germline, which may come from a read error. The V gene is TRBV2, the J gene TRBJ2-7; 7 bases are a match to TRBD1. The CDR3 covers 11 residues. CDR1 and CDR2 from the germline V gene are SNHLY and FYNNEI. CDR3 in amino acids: CASSEAGTEHF. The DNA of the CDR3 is TGTGCCAGCAGTGAAGCGGGGACAGAACACTTC.

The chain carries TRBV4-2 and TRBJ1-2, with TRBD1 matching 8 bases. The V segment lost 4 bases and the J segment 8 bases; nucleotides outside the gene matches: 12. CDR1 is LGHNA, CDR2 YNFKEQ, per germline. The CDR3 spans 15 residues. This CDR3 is CASSPSRDRNRGYTF. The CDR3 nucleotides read TGTGCCAGCAGCCCGTCCCGGGACAGGAATAGGGGCTACACCTTC.